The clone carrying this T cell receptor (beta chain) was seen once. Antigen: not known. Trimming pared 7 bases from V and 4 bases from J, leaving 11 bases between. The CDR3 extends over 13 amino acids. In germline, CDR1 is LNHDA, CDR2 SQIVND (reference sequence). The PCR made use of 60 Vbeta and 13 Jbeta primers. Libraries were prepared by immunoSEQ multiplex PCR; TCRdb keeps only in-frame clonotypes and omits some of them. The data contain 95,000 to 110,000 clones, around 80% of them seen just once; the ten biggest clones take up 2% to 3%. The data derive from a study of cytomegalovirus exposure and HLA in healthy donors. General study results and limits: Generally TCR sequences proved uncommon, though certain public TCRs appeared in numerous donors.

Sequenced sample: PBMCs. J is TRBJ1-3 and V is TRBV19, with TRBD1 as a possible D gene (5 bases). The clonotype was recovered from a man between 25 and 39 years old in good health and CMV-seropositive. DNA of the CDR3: TGTGCCAGTACGTTTAGGGGCGGAAACACCATATATTTT. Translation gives CASTFRGGNTIYF.